The present entry profiles one T cell receptor beta chain with its context. Some clones are missing from TCRdb's copy, which holds only in-frame ones; the method was immunoSEQ multiplex PCR. The sample holds under 150,000 clones, over 75% seen once. This sample is part of a study of control samples from healthy donors and cancer patients. The CDR3 length is 13 residues. V was pared by 4 bases and J by 4 bases, with 11 bases between. Germline loops: CDR1 SGHRS, CDR2 YFSETQ. This TCR came from a man in his forties in good health. This rearrangement joins TRBV5-1 to TRBJ1-1, with a tentative D call TRBD1 (5 bases). Sequenced input: blood. CDR3 loop: CASSNRRGTEAFF. In nucleotides, the CDR3 is TGCGCCAGCAGCAACAGGCGGGGCACTGAAGCTTTCTTT.